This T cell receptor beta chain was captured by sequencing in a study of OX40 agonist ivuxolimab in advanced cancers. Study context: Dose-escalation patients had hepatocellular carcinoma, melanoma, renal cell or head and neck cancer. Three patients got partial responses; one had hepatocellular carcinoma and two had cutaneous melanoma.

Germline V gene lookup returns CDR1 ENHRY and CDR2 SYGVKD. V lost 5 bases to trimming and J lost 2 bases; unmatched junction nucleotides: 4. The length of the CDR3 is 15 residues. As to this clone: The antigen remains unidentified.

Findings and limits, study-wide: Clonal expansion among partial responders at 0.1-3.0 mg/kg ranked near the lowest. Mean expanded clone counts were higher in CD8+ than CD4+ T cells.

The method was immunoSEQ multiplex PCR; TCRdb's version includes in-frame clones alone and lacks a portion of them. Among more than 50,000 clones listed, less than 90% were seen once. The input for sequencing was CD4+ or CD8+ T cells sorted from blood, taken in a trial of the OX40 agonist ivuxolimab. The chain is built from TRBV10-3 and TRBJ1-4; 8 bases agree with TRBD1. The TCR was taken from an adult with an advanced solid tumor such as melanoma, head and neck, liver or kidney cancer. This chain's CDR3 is CAISRQGLTNEKLFF. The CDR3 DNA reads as TGTGCCATCAGTCGACAGGGGCTGACTAATGAAAAACTGTTTTTT.